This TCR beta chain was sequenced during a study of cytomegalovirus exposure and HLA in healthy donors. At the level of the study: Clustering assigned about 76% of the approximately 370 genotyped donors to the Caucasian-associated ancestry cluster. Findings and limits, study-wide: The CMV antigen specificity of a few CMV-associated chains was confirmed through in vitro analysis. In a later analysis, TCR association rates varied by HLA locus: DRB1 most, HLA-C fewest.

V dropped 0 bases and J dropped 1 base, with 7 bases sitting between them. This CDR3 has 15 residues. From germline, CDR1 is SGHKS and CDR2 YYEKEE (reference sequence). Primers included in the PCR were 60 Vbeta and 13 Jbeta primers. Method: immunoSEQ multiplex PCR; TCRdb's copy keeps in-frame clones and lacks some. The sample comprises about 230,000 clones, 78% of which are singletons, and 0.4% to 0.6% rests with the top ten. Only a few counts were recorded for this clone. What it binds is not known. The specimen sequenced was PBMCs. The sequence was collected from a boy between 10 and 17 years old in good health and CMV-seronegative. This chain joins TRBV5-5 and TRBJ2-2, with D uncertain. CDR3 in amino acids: CASSLDPGNTGELFF. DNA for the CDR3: TGTGCCAGCAGCTTGGACCCAGGGAACACCGGGGAGCTGTTTTTT.